A single sample gave rise to the 31 T cell receptor beta chains below, sequenced in a study of CD8+ T cells in alopecia areata. Treatment described: oral pan-JAK inhibitor, 5-10 mg twice daily. Reverse transcription of extracted RNA yielded cDNA, which provided the sequencing template. Sequencing used immunoSEQ multiplex PCR; TCRdb keeps in-frame clones, though not all of them. Among around 100,000 clones listed, around three fifths were seen once. Sequencing used CD8+ T cells sorted from blood, obtained at week 24, from a patient treated with tofacitinib. The origin of the receptors is a human donor with alopecia areata.

This clone was observed a single time. Additional DNA sequences in this sample encode the identical CDR3. V is TRBV27 and J is TRBJ2-7, with a possible D match to TRBD1 (6 bases). Germline V gene data show CDR1 as MNHEY and CDR2 as SMNVEV (reference sequence). CDR3 length: 13 residues. V dropped 8 bases and J dropped 2 bases, with 13 bases sitting between them. The CDR3 DNA follows: TGTGCCAGCTCTCTAGGGGGTCCCTACGAGCAGTACTTC. It is translated as CASSLGGPYEQYF.

The rearrangement uses TRBV23-1 and TRBJ1-4, with D possibly being TRBD1 (6 bases). TRBV23-1 is given ORF status, its function remaining uncertain. The CDR3 totals 15 residues. V dropped 5 bases and J dropped 8 bases, with 18 bases sitting between them. For the CDR3, the DNA is TGCGCCAGCAGTTCCGAGGGGGGGGCGCGGGAAAAACTGTTTTTT. It specifies CASSSEGGAREKLFF.

This clone occurred a few times. The chain employs TRBV5-1 and TRBJ2-3; D is possibly TRBD1 (6 bases). The CDR3 contains 16 residues. V lost 4 bases, J lost 5 bases, and 20 bases lay in between. Germline assignment: CDR1 SGHRS and CDR2 YFSETQ. Here the CDR3 DNA reads TGCGCCAGCAGCGCCAGGGACACAATACGGGGAGATACGCAGTATTTT. Translating it yields CASSARDTIRGDTQYF. The full variable domain, in which reference TRBV5-1 and TRBJ2-3 provide the parts outside the CDR3, is KAGVTQTPRYLIKTRGQQVTLSCSPISGHRSVSWYQQTPGQGLQFLFEYFSETQRNKGNFPGRFSGRQFSNSRSEMNVSTLELGDSALYLCASSARDTIRGDTQYFGPGTRLTVL.

This rearrangement joins TRBV27 to TRBJ2-2, with TRBD2 identical over 9 bases. CDR3 length equals 15 residues. The ends lost 3 bases at V and 8 bases at J; junction bases unmatched: 7. The germline CDR1 and CDR2 sequences are MNHEY and SMNVEV (reference sequence). CDR3 in amino acids: CASSFGGGVLGELFF. The CDR3, as DNA: TGTGCCAGCAGTTTCGGCGGGGGGGTACTAGGGGAGCTGTTTTTT.

This clone appeared a few times. This chain links TRBV29-1 with TRBJ1-1; D is ambiguous. The CDR3 sequence is 14 residues long. Germline CDR1 is SQVTM and CDR2 is ANQGSEA. The V and J ends lost 0 bases and 1 base respectively, with 9 bases between them. The CDR3 loop is CSVEDGWRNTEAFF. For the CDR3, the DNA is TGCAGCGTTGAAGATGGGTGGAGGAACACTGAAGCTTTCTTT. Combining the CDR3 with reference TRBV29-1 and TRBJ1-1 gives the whole variable domain SAVISQKPSRDICQRGTSLTIQCQVDSQVTMMFWYRQQPGQSLTLIATANQGSEATYESGFVIDKFPISRPNLTFSTLTVSNMSPEDSSIYLCSVEDGWRNTEAFFGQGTRLTVV.

This clone was observed a handful of times. The V gene is TRBV29-1, the J gene TRBJ2-1, with D unclear. V was cut by 1 base and J by 5 bases, with 12 bases left in between. This CDR3 spans 14 amino acids. CDR1 is SQVTM, CDR2 ANQGSEA, per germline. The CDR3 DNA follows: TGCAGCGTTGAAGCCGGGTCACGAAACAATGAGCAGTTCTTC. Its translation is CSVEAGSRNNEQFF.

The chain employs TRBV19 and TRBJ1-2; D is undetermined. V was clipped by 7 bases and J by 6 bases, with 21 bases between them. The CDR3 totals 15 residues. Looked up from germline, CDR1 is LNHDA and CDR2 is SQIVND (reference sequence). The CDR3 DNA is TGTGCCAGTACAGCGGAGGAGACACTTACTCATGGCTACACCTTC. It is translated as CASTAEETLTHGYTF.

V and J are TRBV6-5 and TRBJ2-7, with 8 bases identical to TRBD1. The CDR3 runs 13 residues. Germline-derived CDR1 and CDR2 are MNHEY and SVGAGI. After removal of 10 bases from V and 4 bases from J, the junction contained 9 bases not matched to a gene. CDR3 nucleotides: TGTGCCACCGAGGACAGGGCGTCTTACGAGCAGTACTTC. Its protein is CATEDRASYEQYF.

The chain links TRBV2 to TRBJ1-3, with 7 nucleotides matching TRBD1. The germline V gene has CDR1 SNHLY and CDR2 FYNNEI. The V and J ends lost 6 bases and 4 bases, in that order; junction bases with no gene match: 9. This CDR3 is built from 15 residues. The CDR3 spells CASRGAWDSGNTIYF. DNA for the CDR3: TGTGCCAGCAGGGGGGCTTGGGACAGCGGAAACACCATATATTTT.

This clone was counted between two and nine times. The V and J genes are TRBV5-6 and TRBJ2-5, with D unresolved. The V and J ends lost 3 bases and 2 bases respectively, with 5 bases between them. Germline V lookup: CDR1 SGHDT, CDR2 YYEEEE. The CDR3 spans 12 residues. The CDR3: CASSSPQETQYF. CDR3 DNA sequence: TGTGCCAGCAGCTCCCCGCAAGAGACCCAGTACTTC.

The V gene is TRBV7-9, the J gene TRBJ2-7, with D uncertain. The CDR3 has 10 residues. The ends were cut back, 4 bases at V and 5 bases at J, with 3 bases in the middle. The germline V gene has CDR1 SEHNR and CDR2 FQNEAQ (reference sequence). The CDR3 region is CASSSHEQYF. As DNA, the CDR3 is TGTGCCAGCAGCTCGCACGAGCAGTACTTC.

On this clone: Other DNA sequences within the sample encode an identical CDR3. This sequence joins TRBV9 and TRBJ1-1, with a possible D match to TRBD1 (6 bases). The ends were cut back, 0 bases at V and 4 bases at J, with 10 bases in the middle. Germline CDR1 and CDR2: SGDLS and YYNGEE. The CDR3 is 14 residues long. As DNA, the CDR3 is TGTGCCAGCAGCGTAGCAAGGGGGGGCACTGAAGCTTTCTTT. Amino acids: CASSVARGGTEAFF.

The chain combines TRBV27 with TRBJ1-2; D is possibly TRBD1 (6 bases). This CDR3 comprises 13 residues. Germline CDR1 is MNHEY and CDR2 is SMNVEV (reference sequence). V gave up 3 bases and J gave up 5 bases, with 10 bases separating them. The CDR3: CASSLGHKYGYTF. The CDR3 DNA reads TGTGCCAGCAGTTTGGGACATAAGTATGGCTACACCTTC.

V usage is TRBV13 and J usage is TRBJ2-7; 11 positions match TRBD1. Germline values: CDR1 PRHDT, CDR2 FYEKMQ (reference sequence). Losses at the gene ends were 5 bases for V and 5 bases for J; bases not matched to a gene: 8. The length of the CDR3 is 15 residues. The CDR3 bases are TGTGCCAGCAGCCCGAAGGGACAGGGGGGCCACGAGCAGTACTTC. Translated, it gives CASSPKGQGGHEQYF.

This chain connects TRBV6-6 to TRBJ2-5; the D is unclear. CDR1 MNHNY and CDR2 SVGAGI come from the germline V gene (reference sequence). The CDR3 loop spans 11 amino acids. V lost 5 bases, J lost 4 bases, and 5 bases lay in between. This CDR3 is CASSPLETQYF. The CDR3 DNA sequence: TGTGCCAGCAGTCCACTAGAGACCCAGTACTTC.

The rearrangement joins TRBV7-9 to TRBJ1-5; no clear D gene. Trimming shortened V by 1 base and J by 4 bases, and 5 bases separated the two germline ends. Germline CDR1 reads SEHNR; CDR2 reads FQNEAQ (reference sequence). This CDR3 has 13 amino acids. The CDR3 reads CASSLDSNQPQHF. The CDR3 nucleotides read TGTGCCAGCAGCTTAGATAGTAATCAGCCCCAGCATTTT.

This clone turned up a few times. The rearrangement links TRBV11-2 to TRBJ1-1; no firm D call. The CDR3 length is 12 residues. The V gene's germline CDR1 is SGHAT and CDR2 FQNNGV. V was shortened by 3 bases and J by 1 base, with 3 bases between the two germline ends. CDR3 residues: CASSFSNTEAFF. DNA for the CDR3: TGTGCCAGCAGCTTCTCGAACACTGAAGCTTTCTTT.

V usage is TRBV6-5 and J usage is TRBJ2-7; D unresolved. This CDR3 is 13 amino acids long. In germline, CDR1 is MNHEY, CDR2 SVGAGI. V dropped 7 bases and J dropped 3 bases, with 13 bases sitting between them. CDR3 loop: CASTPVVGYEQYF. CDR3 nucleotides: TGTGCCAGCACGCCGGTCGTCGGCTACGAGCAGTACTTC.

V and J are TRBV13 and TRBJ1-4, with D perhaps matching TRBD1 (5 bases). Germline values: CDR1 PRHDT, CDR2 FYEKMQ (reference sequence). The CDR3 runs to 14 residues. V gave up 1 base and J gave up 8 bases, with 11 bases separating them. CDR3 sequence: CASSLEGAGEKLFF. The DNA of the CDR3 is TGTGCCAGCAGCTTAGAAGGGGCGGGCGAAAAACTGTTTTTT.

This clone was counted once. The V and J genes are TRBV13 and TRBJ2-5; 8 bases align to TRBD2. Germline V lookup: CDR1 PRHDT, CDR2 FYEKMQ (reference sequence). This CDR3 contains 12 residues. The V and J ends lost 9 bases and 3 bases, in that order; junction bases with no gene match: 3. In DNA form, the CDR3 reads TGTGCCAGTCGTAGCGGGGAAGAGACCCAGTACTTC. Its protein is CASRSGEETQYF. The variable domain in full, with the rest retrieved from reference TRBV13 and TRBJ2-5, is AAGVIQSPRHLIKEKRETATLKCYPIPRHDTVYWYQQGPGQDPQFLISFYEKMQSDKGSIPDRFSAQQFSDYHSELNMSSLELGDSALYFCASRSGEETQYFGPGTRLLVL.

The chain uses TRBV30 and TRBJ2-2; 7 bases fit TRBD1. Germline-derived CDR1 and CDR2 are GTSNPN and SVGIG (reference sequence). The J segment lost 3 bases and the V segment lost 8 bases, leaving 9 bases of the junction unmatched. This CDR3 contains 14 residues. The CDR3 spells CAGWDTGDTGELFF. The CDR3 DNA reads TGTGCCGGCTGGGATACAGGGGACACCGGGGAGCTGTTTTTT.

The gene calls are TRBV15 and TRBJ2-2; TRBD1 agrees at 7 bases. The CDR3 consists of 15 residues. Germline V gene lookup returns CDR1 LNHNV and CDR2 YYDKDF (reference sequence). The V gene end was trimmed by 5 bases and the J gene end by 5 bases; junction bases not matched to a gene: 8. The CDR3 sequence is CATSHRQGVTGELFF. The DNA for the CDR3 is TGTGCCACCAGCCACCGACAGGGAGTAACCGGGGAGCTGTTTTTT.

V is TRBV7-9 and J is TRBJ1-5; tentative D call: TRBD1 (5 bases). This CDR3 spans 15 amino acids. V shed 4 bases and J shed 2 bases, with 12 bases lying between them. CDR1 and CDR2 (germline): SEHNR, FQNEAQ (reference sequence). In nucleotides, the CDR3 is TGTGCCAGCAGCTCGGGGGTTGATGGCAATCAGCCCCAGCATTTT. Protein product: CASSSGVDGNQPQHF.

The rearrangement uses TRBV27 and TRBJ1-5; D uncertain. V lost 4 bases and J lost 1, with 5 bases in between. CDR1 and CDR2 (germline): MNHEY, SMNVEV (reference sequence). CDR3 length equals 13 residues. CDR3: CASSSMSNQPQHF. CDR3 DNA: TGTGCCAGCAGTTCGATGAGCAATCAGCCCCAGCATTTT.

This clone has just a few counts. The chain links TRBV6-5 to TRBJ1-2, with a tentative D call TRBD1 (5 bases). Germline assignment: CDR1 MNHEY and CDR2 SVGAGI. CDR3 length equals 12 residues. V shed 5 bases and J shed 4 bases, with 8 bases lying between them. The DNA of the CDR3 is TGTGCCAGCAGTAAGGGGCCCTATGGCTACACCTTC. Amino acids: CASSKGPYGYTF.

The V call is TRBV18, the J call TRBJ2-7, with D perhaps assigned TRBD1 or TRBD2 (5 bases each). This CDR3 has 13 residues. V was pared by 1 base and J by 5 bases, with 9 bases between. CDR1 is KGHSH, CDR2 LQKENI, per germline. CDR3 sequence reads: CASSPRQGDEQYF. For the CDR3, the DNA is TGTGCCAGCTCACCACGGCAGGGAGACGAGCAGTACTTC. The full variable domain, its missing parts supplied by reference TRBV18 and TRBJ2-7, is NAGVMQNPRHLVRRRGQEARLRCSPMKGHSHVYWYRQLPEEGLKFMVYLQKENIIDESGMPKERFSAEFPKEGPSILRIQQVVRGDSAAYFCASSPRQGDEQYFGPGTRLTVT.

J is TRBJ2-3 and V is TRBV9, with TRBD2 as a possible D gene (6 bases). Germline loops: CDR1 SGDLS, CDR2 YYNGEE. V lost 5 bases and J lost 2, with 12 bases in between. This CDR3 region has 14 residues. The CDR3 nucleotides are TGTGCCAGCAGGGGACTGAACCCCACAGATACGCAGTATTTT. Translation gives CASRGLNPTDTQYF.

This clone has only a few counts. The chain recombines TRBV2 with TRBJ1-4, with unresolved D. In germline, CDR1 is SNHLY, CDR2 FYNNEI. Trimming shortened V by 2 bases and J by 8 bases, and 6 bases separated the two germline ends. CDR3 length: 12 residues. CDR3 nucleotides: TGTGCCAGCAGTGAAAGCACCGAAAAACTGTTTTTT. This encodes CASSESTEKLFF.

The chain has TRBV4-1 and TRBJ1-5; D is unclear. Germline V gene lookup returns CDR1 MGHRA and CDR2 YSYEKL. The V gene lost 3 bases and the J gene lost 2 bases, with 11 bases spanning the gap. The CDR3 spans 15 residues. Written as DNA, the CDR3 is TGCGCCAGCAGCCATAGGTTTGGGGGCAATCAGCCCCAGCATTTT. Translated: CASSHRFGGNQPQHF.

The chain joins TRBV10-3 to TRBJ1-1, with D maybe TRBD1 (6 bases). V dropped 6 bases and J dropped 3 bases, with 11 bases sitting between them. In germline, CDR1 is ENHRY, CDR2 SYGVKD. This CDR3 comprises 13 residues. DNA for the CDR3: TGTGCCATCAGCCCCAGGGGTGACACTGAAGCTTTCTTT. It codes for CAISPRGDTEAFF.

The chain has TRBV27 and TRBJ1-2; D ambiguous. Per the germline V gene, CDR1 is MNHEY and CDR2 is SMNVEV (reference sequence). The CDR3 runs 18 residues. The V end was cut by 4 bases, the J end by 0 bases, with 21 bases between. The CDR3 DNA follows: TGTGCCAGCAGTTCCGCTGCCCCTGTGGACGGAGCTAACTATGGCTACACCTTC. As protein: CASSSAAPVDGANYGYTF.